These 28 T cell receptor beta chains share one sample of origin, sequenced in a study of cytomegalovirus exposure and HLA in healthy donors. PCR was performed using 60 Vbeta and 13 Jbeta primers. The table came from immunoSEQ multiplex PCR; TCRdb's copy has only in-frame clones and leaves some out. The sample holds 150,000 to 200,000 clones; 80% to 85% are singletons and the top ten take approximately 0.74%. The sample taken for sequencing was PBMCs. These receptors all stem from a woman aged 18-29 years in good health and CMV-seronegative.

This chain connects TRBV18 to TRBJ2-2; TRBD1 might be the D (6 bases). Germline CDR1 reads KGHSH; CDR2 reads LQKENI. The CDR3 is 15 residues long. V dropped 3 bases and J dropped 1 base, with 9 bases sitting between them. Written as DNA, the CDR3 is TGTGCCAGCTCACCGCAGGGGCAGAACACCGGGGAGCTGTTTTTT. Translated: CASSPQGQNTGELFF.

The chain joins TRBV29-1 to TRBJ2-5, with D tentatively TRBD2 (5 bases). Trimming cost V 0 bases and J 0 bases, with 11 bases left between them. The germline gives CDR1 SQVTM, CDR2 ANQGSEA. The CDR3 spans 15 residues. The CDR3 protein is CSVEDPGSDQETQYF. The CDR3 coding sequence is TGCAGCGTTGAAGATCCAGGTAGCGACCAAGAGACCCAGTACTTC.

This sequence joins TRBV5-1 and TRBJ2-3; D is perhaps TRBD2 (6 bases). In germline, CDR1 is SGHRS, CDR2 YFSETQ. The CDR3 has 12 amino acids. The germline V and J ends were trimmed by 5 bases and 3 bases, with 7 bases remaining between them. As DNA, the CDR3 is TGCGCCAGCAGGGCGGGAACAGATACGCAGTATTTT. It is translated as CASRAGTDTQYF.

The chain joins TRBV4-1 to TRBJ2-5, with TRBD2 matching over 10 bases. The germline V gene encodes CDR1 MGHRA and CDR2 YSYEKL. The CDR3 has 19 amino acids. V shed 4 bases, J shed 4 bases, and the junction held 18 bases outside the gene matches. CDR3 DNA: TGCGCCAGCAGCCCCTGGGCTAGCGGGGGCCCTAAGAATCCAGAGACCCAGTACTTC. Translation: CASSPWASGGPKNPETQYF.

J is TRBJ2-7 and V is TRBV7-9; D is possibly TRBD1 (5 bases). CDR1 and CDR2 (germline): SEHNR, FQNEAQ (reference sequence). V was trimmed by 4 bases and J by 2 bases, leaving 15 bases between them. This CDR3 is 15 amino acids long. DNA for the CDR3: TGTGCCAGCAGCTCCGGTGGGGCCCGAACCTACGAGCAGTACTTC. Encoded protein: CASSSGGARTYEQYF.

This clone was recorded only once. This chain joins TRBV2 and TRBJ1-2, with a possible D match to TRBD1 (6 bases). Between the trimmed V and J ends, which lost 8 bases and 3 bases, there was a span of 19 bases. From germline, CDR1 is SNHLY and CDR2 FYNNEI. The CDR3 length is 15 residues. CDR3 bases: TGTGCCAGCGAGCCCCGGGACACCGTCGACTATGGCTACACCTTC. It specifies CASEPRDTVDYGYTF.

The chain carries TRBV7-6 and TRBJ2-1, with 9 bases that match TRBD2. CDR3 size: 16 residues. V gave up 0 bases and J gave up 8 bases; unmatched junction bases: 8. CDR1 is SGHVS, CDR2 FNYEAQ, per germline. The CDR3: CASSLASAGGSDEQFF. CDR3 DNA sequence: TGTGCCAGCAGCTTAGCCTCAGCGGGGGGCTCGGATGAGCAGTTCTTC.

This clone was found once. This rearrangement joins TRBV16 to TRBJ1-2; TRBD1 agrees at 9 bases. The V segment lost 4 bases and the J segment 6 bases; nucleotides outside the gene matches: 9. CDR3 length: 15 amino acids. CDR1 and CDR2 (germline): KGHSY, FQNENV. This CDR3 is CASSPAGDREDGYTF. DNA of the CDR3: TGTGCCAGCAGCCCCGCCGGGGACAGGGAGGATGGCTACACCTTC.

The genes are TRBV27 and TRBJ2-6, with D perhaps TRBD1 (6 bases). V was cut by 3 bases and J by 0 bases, with 9 bases left in between. Germline assignment: CDR1 MNHEY and CDR2 SMNVEV (reference sequence). This CDR3 region has 16 residues. The DNA for the CDR3 is TGTGCCAGCAGTTTTGGGGGCCCCTCTGGGGCCAACGTCCTGACTTTC. Protein: CASSFGGPSGANVLTF.

The chain is built from TRBV9 and TRBJ2-1, with 9 positions matching TRBD2. The CDR3 runs 15 residues. The germline CDR1 and CDR2 sequences are SGDLS and YYNGEE. Losses at the gene ends were 5 bases for V and 10 bases for J; bases not matched to a gene: 13. CDR3 region: CASSGGGGALREQFF. The CDR3, as DNA: TGTGCCAGCAGTGGGGGCGGGGGGGCCCTTAGGGAGCAGTTCTTC.

The V call is TRBV6-4, the J call TRBJ2-7, with TRBD2 matching over 9 bases. Trimming removed 4 bases from V and 2 bases from J; junction bases left unmatched: 9. The CDR3 spans 16 residues. Germline CDR1 reads MRHNA; CDR2 reads SNTAGT. The CDR3 sequence is CASSASSGTNPYEQYF. The CDR3 DNA sequence: TGTGCCAGCAGTGCTTCTAGCGGGACGAATCCCTACGAGCAGTACTTC.

The chain combines TRBV5-1 with TRBJ1-1; perhaps TRBD1 as D (5 bases). The CDR3 consists of 14 residues. Per germline, CDR1 SGHRS and CDR2 YFSETQ. V was clipped by 0 bases and J by 2 bases, with 8 bases between them. The chain's CDR3 is CASSLEGHNTEAFF. For the CDR3, the DNA is TGCGCCAGCAGCTTGGAGGGGCACAACACTGAAGCTTTCTTT.

The chain recombines TRBV2 with TRBJ2-5; 7 nucleotides line up with TRBD2. The V and J ends lost 7 bases and 5 bases, in that order; junction bases with no gene match: 7. Germline V gives CDR1 SNHLY, CDR2 FYNNEI. The CDR3 is 13 residues long. The CDR3 spells CASMNAGEETQYF. CDR3 nucleotides: TGTGCCAGCATGAACGCGGGGGAGGAGACCCAGTACTTC. The entire variable domain, with the rest obtained from reference TRBV2 and TRBJ2-5, is as follows: EPEVTQTPSHQVTQMGQEVILRCVPISNHLYFYWYRQILGQKVEFLVSFYNNEISEKSEIFDDQFSVERPDGSNFTLKIRSTKLEDSAMYFCASMNAGEETQYFGPGTRLLVL.

V gene TRBV5-1 combines with J gene TRBJ1-6, with 8 bases lining up with TRBD1. V shed 5 bases, J shed 7 bases, and the junction held 8 bases outside the gene matches. This CDR3 is built from 15 residues. The germline V gene encodes CDR1 SGHRS and CDR2 YFSETQ. The DNA of the CDR3 is TGCGCCAGCAGTCGGACAGGGCAATGGAATTCACCCCTCCACTTT. Translated, it gives CASSRTGQWNSPLHF.

In this sample, this clone turned up once. The V gene is TRBV18, the J gene TRBJ2-2, with 8 bases matching TRBD2. V lost 2 bases to trimming and J lost 4 bases; unmatched junction nucleotides: 9. Germline-derived CDR1 and CDR2 are KGHSH and LQKENI. The CDR3 is 17 residues long. The CDR3 DNA follows: TGTGCCAGCTCACCATTAAACATAGCGGGGAGCACCGGGGAGCTGTTTTTT. Translation gives CASSPLNIAGSTGELFF.

This rearrangement joins TRBV7-8 to TRBJ2-5; maybe TRBD1 (6 bases). V was clipped by 5 bases and J by 2 bases, with 18 bases between them. Germline assignment: CDR1 SGHVS and CDR2 FQNEAQ. This CDR3 contains 16 residues. The CDR3 DNA reads TGTGCCAGCAGCACCATACCTAGGGGGTTTCAAGAGACCCAGTACTTC. Translation: CASSTIPRGFQETQYF.

This rearrangement joins TRBV27 to TRBJ2-3, with a possible D match to TRBD2 (6 bases). In germline, CDR1 is MNHEY, CDR2 SMNVEV (reference sequence). V gave up 5 bases and J gave up 2 bases, with 11 bases separating them. The CDR3 runs 14 residues. CDR3 sequence reads: CASSPWTTTDTQYF. The CDR3 DNA reads as TGTGCCAGCAGTCCCTGGACTACCACAGATACGCAGTATTTT.

The rearrangement joins TRBV29-1 to TRBJ2-6; the match to TRBD2 covers 7 bases. The germline V gene encodes CDR1 SQVTM and CDR2 ANQGSEA. Trimming at V came to 6 bases and at J to 1 base, leaving 6 bases not matched to a gene. The CDR3 runs to 15 residues. In DNA form, the CDR3 reads TGCAGCGTAGGAACGGGGGGATCTGGGGCCAACGTCCTGACTTTC. It codes for CSVGTGGSGANVLTF.

This clone was observed a single time. V usage is TRBV6-1 and J usage is TRBJ2-6; D perhaps matches TRBD2 (5 bases). The CDR3 contains 17 residues. CDR1 MNHNS and CDR2 SASEGT come from the germline V gene. Trimming pared 1 base from V and 3 bases from J, leaving 13 bases between. The CDR3 loop is CASSEELRVVGANVLTF. CDR3 in DNA: TGTGCCAGCAGTGAAGAGTTGCGGGTGGTTGGGGCCAACGTCCTGACTTTC.

Only one count was recorded for this clone. This chain's CDR3 is CASSAYRQGMSNQPQHF. In DNA form, the CDR3 reads TGTGCCAGCAGTGCCTACCGACAGGGTATGAGCAATCAGCCCCAGCATTTT. V and J are TRBV2 and TRBJ1-5; 7 bases fit TRBD1. The V gene end was trimmed by 4 bases and the J gene end by 1 base; junction bases not matched to a gene: 10. This CDR3 spans 17 amino acids. In germline, CDR1 is SNHLY, CDR2 FYNNEI.

The gene calls are TRBV28 and TRBJ2-7; TRBD2 matches 10 bases. The CDR3 sequence is 15 residues long. Germline CDR1 reads MDHEN; CDR2 reads SYDVKM. Unmatched junction bases numbered 8, after V lost 6 bases and J lost 3 bases. CDR3 in DNA: TGTGCCAGCAGGGACAGCGGACTAGCGGACTACGAGCAGTACTTC. It translates to CASRDSGLADYEQYF.

This clone was recorded only once. This chain uses TRBV6-4 with TRBJ1-4; 10 bases align to TRBD1. The trim removed 4 bases at V and 7 bases at J, leaving 3 bases unmatched. The CDR3 contains 14 residues. Germline-derived CDR1 and CDR2 are MRHNA and SNTAGT. Here the CDR3 DNA reads TGTGCCAGCAGTGTGACAGGGGGCGGTGAAAAACTGTTTTTT. Translation: CASSVTGGGEKLFF.

This sequence joins TRBV7-7 and TRBJ2-3; TRBD2 agrees at 7 bases. The CDR3 sequence is 16 residues long. Per germline, CDR1 SSHAT and CDR2 FNYEAQ (reference sequence). Trimming removed 2 bases from V and 4 bases from J; junction bases left unmatched: 9. The CDR3 here is CASSLNAREEADTQYF. The CDR3 DNA is TGTGCCAGCAGCTTAAACGCTCGGGAGGAAGCAGATACGCAGTATTTT.

The chain couples TRBV2 to TRBJ2-3, with TRBD2 matching over 13 bases. The germline CDR1 and CDR2 sequences are SNHLY and FYNNEI. The CDR3 totals 15 residues. With V trimmed by 7 bases and J by 4 bases, 5 bases remained unmatched. The CDR3 sequence: CASIKLAGGPDTQYF. The DNA of the CDR3 is TGTGCCAGCATCAAACTAGCGGGGGGGCCAGATACGCAGTATTTT.

V usage is TRBV7-3 and J usage is TRBJ2-1; 7 bases agree with TRBD2. The length of the CDR3 is 15 residues. V lost 3 bases to trimming and J lost 7 bases; unmatched junction nucleotides: 9. Germline V gene data show CDR1 as SGHTA and CDR2 as FQGTGA. The CDR3 region is CASSFPEAGVNEQFF. The CDR3 region has the DNA TGTGCCAGCAGCTTCCCGGAGGCGGGAGTAAATGAGCAGTTCTTC.

The V and J genes are TRBV10-2 and TRBJ2-7; TRBD2 matches 10 bases. This CDR3 region has 14 residues. The J segment lost 4 bases and the V segment lost 3 bases, leaving 3 bases of the junction unmatched. CDR1 and CDR2 (germline): WSHSY, SAAADI. The CDR3 DNA follows: TGCGCCAGCAGTGAAGGACTAGCGGAATACGAGCAGTACTTC. Protein product: CASSEGLAEYEQYF.

The chain employs TRBV28 and TRBJ2-7; tentative D call: TRBD1 (5 bases). Per germline, CDR1 MDHEN and CDR2 SYDVKM. Trimming stripped 5 bases from V and 5 bases from J, with 13 bases between. The CDR3 contains 13 residues. CDR3 sequence (DNA): TGTGCCAGCAGTGACAGTGCTTGGGACGAGCAGTACTTC. As protein: CASSDSAWDEQYF.

The rearrangement links TRBV4-1 to TRBJ2-3; no firm D call. The CDR3 has 14 amino acids. Trimming removed 0 bases at V and 6 bases at J, with 10 bases between. Germline V lookup: CDR1 MGHRA, CDR2 YSYEKL. The CDR3 loop is CASSQEITPDTQYF. DNA for the CDR3: TGCGCCAGCAGCCAAGAAATCACTCCCGATACGCAGTATTTT.